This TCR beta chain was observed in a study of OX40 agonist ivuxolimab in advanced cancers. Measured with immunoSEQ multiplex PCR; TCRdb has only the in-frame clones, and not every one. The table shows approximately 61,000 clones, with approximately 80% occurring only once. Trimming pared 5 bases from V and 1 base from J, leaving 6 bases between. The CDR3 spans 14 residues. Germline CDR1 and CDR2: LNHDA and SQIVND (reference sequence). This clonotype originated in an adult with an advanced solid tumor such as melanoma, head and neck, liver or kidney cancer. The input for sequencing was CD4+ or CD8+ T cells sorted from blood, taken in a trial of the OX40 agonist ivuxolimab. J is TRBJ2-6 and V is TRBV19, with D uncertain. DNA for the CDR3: TGTGCCAGTAGTTTAGGGTCTGGGGCCAACGTCCTGACTTTC. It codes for CASSLGSGANVLTF.